This T cell receptor beta chain was recorded in a study of blood T cell repertoires in COVID-19. Overall study context: Whether acute or convalescent, the COVID-19 samples came from the United States, Italy and Spain. The analysed material was cDNA or gDNA that came from T cells, B-cell-depleted T cells, or PBMCs.

In the original analysis: Quantification of nucleated cells was approximated via reference gene primer amplification. Libraries were prepared by immunoSEQ multiplex PCR; TCRdb keeps only in-frame clonotypes and omits some of them. The V and J calls and clone size come from that table; D and trimming were worked out from the DNA. The repertoire includes fewer than 250,000 clones, about 86% of them detected once, and 2.5% to 3% sits in the top ten. The length of the CDR3 is 16 residues. Germline V gives CDR1 SNHLY, CDR2 FYNNEI. After removal of 2 bases from V and 4 bases from J, the junction contained 5 bases not matched to a gene.

J is TRBJ2-1 and V is TRBV2, with TRBD2 matching over 10 bases. The sequenced sample consisted of peripheral blood. The sequence was collected from a man in his fifties with active or convalescent COVID-19. The CDR3 bases are TGTGCCAGCAGTGAACGTCTTAGCGGGGGGTACAATGAGCAGTTCTTC. Its translation is CASSERLSGGYNEQFF.